This T cell receptor beta chain was profiled in a study of CD8+CD57+ T cells in acquired aplastic anemia. Study at large: Recorded DNA amounts for sorted CD4+ and CD8+ cells had an average of around 3 ug. General study results and limits: Patients and controls shared just under 30 CD8+ CDR3 sequences.

Genomic DNA, serving as template, underwent TCR beta VDJ and CDR3 profiling. TCRdb re-called the reads with MiXCR, one entry per CDR3 protein. Of roughly 130,000 distinct CDR3 sequences listed, about 48% are singletons. The CDR3 extends over 14 amino acids. Losses at the gene ends were 7 bases for V and 1 base for J; bases not matched to a gene: 3. This clonotype was counted ten times or more. What it binds is unknown. This chain uses TRBV12-3 or TRBV12-4 with TRBJ2-3; TRBD2 matches 9 bases. The receptor was isolated from a human donor in good health, serving as a control. The specimen sequenced was sorted CD4+, CD8+, or CD8+CD57+ T cells (not recorded which) from PBMCs. CDR3 amino acids: CASNQRGGTDTQYF. The CDR3 DNA follows: TGTGCCAGCAACCAGCGGGGGGGCACAGATACGCAGTATTTT.